Below are 7 T cell receptor beta chains sequenced from a single sample in a study of blood T cells in healthy people across ages. Alongside a J-beta primer mix, a sample-barcoded 5' primer served in a second PCR lasting roughly 6 to 11 cycles. TCRdb re-analysed the 5' RACE reads in MiXCR, keeping a single row per CDR3 protein. The sample yields about 1 million distinct CDR3 sequences, 35% to 55% seen once. Source material: blood. The receptors shown here come from a woman between 55 and 75 years old in good health.

This chain joins TRBV29-1 and TRBJ2-7; D is undetermined. This CDR3 comprises 12 residues. The germline gives CDR1 SQVTM, CDR2 ANQGSEA. The V end lost 7 bases, the J end lost 1 base, and 11 bases lay between the germline ends. The CDR3 spells CSDRGVSYEQYF. CDR3 in DNA: TGCAGCGATCGTGGGGTTTCCTACGAGCAGTACTTC.

The V gene is TRBV3-1, the J gene TRBJ2-1, with 8 bases fitting TRBD2. The CDR3 sequence is 16 residues long. The V gene's germline CDR1 is LGHDT and CDR2 YNNKEL (reference sequence). With 1 base clipped from V and 7 bases from J, the junction kept 9 bases outside the gene matches. The CDR3 sequence is CASSQVSGRLRNEQFF. CDR3 in DNA: TGTGCCAGCAGCCAAGTCAGCGGGAGATTGAGGAATGAGCAGTTCTTC.

This sequence joins TRBV29-1 and TRBJ2-7; 8 nucleotides align to TRBD1. J lost 3 bases, V lost 0 bases, and 4 bases had no gene match. From germline, CDR1 is SQVTM and CDR2 ANQGSEA. The CDR3 length is 14 residues. The CDR3 DNA reads TGCAGCGTTGAAGAAACAGGGGGGAACTACGAGCAGTACTTC. As protein: CSVEETGGNYEQYF.

V and J are TRBV27 and TRBJ2-5, with D maybe TRBD2 (5 bases). The germline gives CDR1 MNHEY, CDR2 SMNVEV (reference sequence). The CDR3 is made up of 13 amino acids. V was pared by 8 bases and J by 2 bases, with 12 bases between. CDR3 sequence (DNA): TGTGCCAGCTCCGAGCGGTGGCAAGAGACCCAGTACTTC. Its translation is CASSERWQETQYF.

Of note for this clonotype: A single base separates this from a much larger clone, so it may be a read error. The chain joins TRBV29-1 to TRBJ2-1; D gene uncertain. This CDR3 is 14 amino acids long. V was cut by 2 bases and J by 6 bases, with 14 bases left in between. In germline, CDR1 is SQVTM, CDR2 ANQGSEA. The CDR3 coding sequence is TGCAGCGTTGAAAATCCATGGCGGCGCAATGAGCAGTTCTTC. It yields the protein CSVENPWRRNEQFF.

In its sample, this clonotype was seen a few times. V gene TRBV6-1 combines with J gene TRBJ2-1, with D perhaps TRBD1 (5 bases). The germline V gene has CDR1 MNHNS and CDR2 SASEGT. The CDR3 runs 14 residues. The V end lost 3 bases, the J end lost 8 bases, and 14 bases lay between the germline ends. CDR3 protein: CASSEYDSPDEQFF. CDR3 DNA sequence: TGTGCCAGCAGTGAGTACGACAGTCCCGATGAGCAGTTCTTC.

This chain links TRBV3-1 with TRBJ2-1; a weak D match, TRBD1 (6 bases). CDR1 is LGHDT, CDR2 YNNKEL, per germline (reference sequence). The V end was cut by 4 bases, the J end by 8 bases, with 18 bases between. The CDR3 has 15 amino acids. In nucleotides, the CDR3 is TGTGCCAGCAGCCTGGGGGCCCCCTCACGCGATGAGCAGTTCTTC. It specifies CASSLGAPSRDEQFF.